This TCR beta chain was sequenced for a study of blood T cell repertoires in COVID-19. Across the study: Samples taken during acute and convalescent COVID-19 were collected in the United States, Italy and Spain. From T cells, B-cell-depleted T cells, or PBMCs came the material, which was cDNA or gDNA.

In the original workflow: Reference gene primer amplification yielded estimated nucleated cell counts. Profiling relied on immunoSEQ multiplex PCR, and the TCRdb table lists in-frame clones only, not all of them. The V and J calls and clone size were taken over from that table, and D and trimming were inferred from the DNA. The profile shows approximately 150,000 clones, 75% to 85% of them singletons. Germline V CDR1 and CDR2: LNHDA, SQIVND (reference sequence). With 3 bases removed from V and 5 bases from J, the gap between germline ends came to 20 bases. The CDR3 is 17 residues long. The V and J genes are TRBV19 and TRBJ2-1; possible D gene TRBD1, 5 bases. The receptor's source is a woman in her forties or fifties in a cohort sampled during active or convalescent COVID-19. The sequenced material came from peripheral blood. As DNA, the CDR3 is TGTGCCAGTAGTATGTGGGGTCGGGCAGGGATCAACAATGAGCAGTTCTTC. Protein: CASSMWGRAGINNEQFF.